One T cell receptor (beta chain) is described in this entry. Its antigen is currently unknown. Genomic DNA, serving as template, underwent TCR beta VDJ and CDR3 profiling. TCRdb re-called the reads with MiXCR, one entry per CDR3 protein. The repertoire holds some 180,000 distinct CDR3 sequences, with roughly 65% as singletons. The data were obtained in a study of CD8+CD57+ T cells in acquired aplastic anemia. The wider study: Quantities of DNA derived from sorted CD4+ and CD8+ cells averaged approximately 3 ug.

Findings of the study overall: With respect to CD8+ Simpson's diversity, patients and controls did not differ significantly.

Individuals selected for sequencing had exhibited CD8+CD57+ cell expansion on flow cytometry. Germline CDR1 reads SQVTM; CDR2 reads ANQGSEA. CDR3 length: 14 amino acids. V lost 6 bases, J lost 6 bases, and 11 bases stayed unmatched. The source of this sequence is a human donor with aplastic anemia. The chain has TRBV29-1 and TRBJ2-7, with 10 bases aligning to TRBD1. What was sequenced was sorted CD4+, CD8+, or CD8+CD57+ T cells (not recorded which) from PBMCs. The CDR3 region has the DNA TGCAGCGTCGAGACCGGGACAGGGGTTCTCGAGCAGTACTTC. Protein: CSVETGTGVLEQYF.